These 5 T cell receptor beta chains came from one sample sequenced in a study of memory CD4+ T cells and cytomegalovirus serostatus. Single viable CD3+CD4+CD8-CD45RO+ cells were sorted as the memory CD4+ T cells. Repertoires were generated with immunoSEQ multiplex PCR, while TCRdb's copy carries only in-frame clones and drops some. Of 25,000 to 30,000 clones in the sample, approximately 71% were seen once. Specimen: memory CD4+ T cells from blood. The receptor source for this set is an adult in good health and CMV-seronegative.

In this sample, this clone turned up a few times. The chain joins TRBV7-9 to TRBJ1-2; D may be TRBD1 (6 bases). The germline gives CDR1 SEHNR, CDR2 FQNEAQ (reference sequence). The CDR3 extends over 15 amino acids. V lost 1 base and J 11 bases, leaving 20 bases between the germline ends. The CDR3 sequence: CASSLGVSGGFGYTF. The CDR3 DNA sequence: TGTGCCAGCAGCTTAGGCGTGTCTGGGGGCTTCGGATACACCTTC.

This clone has a single count. The V and J genes are TRBV28 and TRBJ2-2; maybe TRBD1 (5 bases). The CDR3 has 13 amino acids. From germline, CDR1 is MDHEN and CDR2 SYDVKM. The V and J ends lost 7 bases and 5 bases respectively, with 11 bases between them. The CDR3 loop is CASTSGRTGELFF. The DNA of the CDR3 is TGTGCCAGCACGTCAGGGCGGACCGGGGAGCTGTTTTTT.

The rearrangement joins TRBV18 to TRBJ2-5; a weak D match, TRBD2 (6 bases). The V end lost 0 bases, the J end lost 4 bases, and 15 bases lay between the germline ends. This CDR3 contains 16 residues. The germline CDR1 and CDR2 sequences are KGHSH and LQKENI. The CDR3 spells CASSPPEGRSAETQYF. The CDR3, as DNA: TGTGCCAGCTCACCACCGGAGGGCCGGTCGGCAGAGACCCAGTACTTC.

The chain joins TRBV7-2 to TRBJ2-1; 9 nucleotides align to TRBD2. The trim removed 6 bases at V and 4 bases at J, leaving 10 bases unmatched. The CDR3 consists of 16 residues. Per germline, CDR1 SGHTA and CDR2 FQGNSA. The CDR3, as DNA: TGTGCCAGCAGGGATCCCGGGGCGGGGGGGTACAATGAGCAGTTCTTC. Protein product: CASRDPGAGGYNEQFF.

The gene calls are TRBV20-1 and TRBJ2-5; D not certain. The CDR3 contains 9 residues. The germline V gene has CDR1 DFQATT and CDR2 SNEGSKA (reference sequence). V was pared by 4 bases and J by 5 bases, with 2 bases between. CDR3 sequence: CSAKETQYF. The CDR3 coding sequence is TGCAGTGCTAAGGAGACCCAGTACTTC.